This TCR beta chain was profiled in a study of Graves' ophthalmopathy and Graves' hyperthyroidism. TCR beta CDR3 regions were amplified from RNA transcripts. HTBI primers served in a first-round RT-PCR, which a second-round multiplex PCR followed. One entry per CDR3 protein results from TCRdb running MiXCR on the multiplex PCR reads. The sample holds over 650,000 distinct CDR3 sequences; about 41% are singletons and the top ten take around 3.3%. Germline assignment: CDR1 DFQATT and CDR2 SNEGSKA (reference sequence). Trimming took off 2 bases at V and 4 bases at J, with 15 bases between the two ends. The CDR3 consists of 14 residues. This clonotype was counted a few times.

Material: peripheral blood. This clonotype was sampled from an adult man with Graves' ophthalmopathy. The rearrangement uses TRBV20-1 and TRBJ2-7; D may match TRBD1 or TRBD2 (6 bases each). In nucleotides, the CDR3 is TGCAGTGCTAGATCCCCCCCGGGGGCATACGAGCAGTACTTC. Residues: CSARSPPGAYEQYF.